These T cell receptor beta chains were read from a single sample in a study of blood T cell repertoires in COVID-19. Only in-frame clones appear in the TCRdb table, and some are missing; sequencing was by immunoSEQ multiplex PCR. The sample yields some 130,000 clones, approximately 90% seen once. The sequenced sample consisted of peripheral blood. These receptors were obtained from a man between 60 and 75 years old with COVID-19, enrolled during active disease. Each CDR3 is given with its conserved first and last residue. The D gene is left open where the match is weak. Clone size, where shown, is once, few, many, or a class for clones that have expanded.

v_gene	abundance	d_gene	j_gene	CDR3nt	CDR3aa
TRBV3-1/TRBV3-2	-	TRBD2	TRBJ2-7	TGTGCCAGCAGCCAGAGCCCCGGGACTAGCGGGGGATACGAGCAGTACTTC	CASSQSPGTSGGYEQYF
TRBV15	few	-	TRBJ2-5	TGTGCCACCAGCAGAGCTGATTCAGGACAGGACGGGGGAGAGACCCAGTACTTC	CATSRADSGQDGGETQYF
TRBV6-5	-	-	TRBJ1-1	TGTGCCAGCAGGACGTATGGGACTTCAACTGAAGCTTTCTTT	CASRTYGTSTEAFF
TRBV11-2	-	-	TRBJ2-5	TGTGCCAGCAGCTATGAGGTGACCCAGTACTTC	CASSYEVTQYF
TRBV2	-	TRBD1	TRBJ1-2	TGTGCCAGCAGTTCACAGCATGACAGGGGGTATGGCTACACCTTC	CASSSQHDRGYGYTF
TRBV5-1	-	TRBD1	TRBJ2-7	TGCGCCAGCAGCTTGGCCGACAGGGGCTTTTACGAGCAGTACTTC	CASSLADRGFYEQYF
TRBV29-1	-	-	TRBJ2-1	TGCAGCGTTCTTCCTAATCTCTTCGGTAATGAGCAGTTCTTC	CSVLPNLFGNEQFF
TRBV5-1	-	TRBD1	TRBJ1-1	TGCGCCAGCAGCGTAATACAGGGGGCGAACACTGAAGCTTTCTTT	CASSVIQGANTEAFF
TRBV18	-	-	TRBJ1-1	TGTGCCAGCTTTGGCCCCGACAGGTTCCAAGCTTTCTTT	CASFGPDRFQAFF
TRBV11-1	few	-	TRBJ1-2	TGTGCCAGCAGCCCCGACACTAACTATGGCTACACCTTC	CASSPDTNYGYTF
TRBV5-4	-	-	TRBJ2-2	TGTGCCAGCAGCTTGGTCCGGGGGGCAATCACCGGGGAGCTGTTTTTT	CASSLVRGAITGELFF
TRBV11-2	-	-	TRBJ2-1	TGTGCCAGCAGCTCTGGACTGGGGGAGCAGTTCTTC	CASSSGLGEQFF
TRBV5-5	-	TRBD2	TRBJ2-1	TGTGCCAGCAGCCCGATAGCGGGGGGGCCGGGAAATGAGCAGTTCTTC	CASSPIAGGPGNEQFF
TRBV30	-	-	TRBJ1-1	TGTGCCTGGAGCGGCAGGACATTTGAAGCTTTCTTT	CAWSGRTFEAFF
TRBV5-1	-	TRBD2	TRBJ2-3	TGCGCCAGCTCCCGGGGTAGCAGCGGGGTAACAGATACGCAGTATTTT	CASSRGSSGVTDTQYF
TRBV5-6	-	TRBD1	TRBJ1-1	TGTGCCAGCAGCTTGAGGGGGACAGGGTGGTACGGCACTGAAGCTTTCTTT	CASSLRGTGWYGTEAFF
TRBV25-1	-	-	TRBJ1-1	TGTGCCAGCATAGCGTCTGGGTTGGACACTGAAGCTTTCTTT	CASIASGLDTEAFF
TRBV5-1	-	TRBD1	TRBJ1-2	TGCGCCAGCAGCTTGGCAGGGACAGGGGGTGGCTACACCTTC	CASSLAGTGGGYTF
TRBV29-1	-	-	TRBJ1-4	TGCAGCGTTTTATTGTCGAGGGGAGGTGAAAAACTGTTTTTT	CSVLLSRGGEKLFF
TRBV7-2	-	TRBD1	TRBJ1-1	TGTGCCAGCAGCCCAGGACAGGGGAAGTTCGGAGCTTTCTTT	CASSPGQGKFGAFF
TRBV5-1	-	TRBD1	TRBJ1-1	TGCGCCAGCAGCTTGAAGGGGGCGGATACTGAAGCTTTCTTT	CASSLKGADTEAFF
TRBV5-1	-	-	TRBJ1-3	TGCGCCAGCAGCTTACCCCCCACTCGAAAACTAACTGACTCTGGAAACACCATATATTTT	CASSLPPTRKLTDSGNTIYF
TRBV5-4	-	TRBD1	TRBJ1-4	TGTGCCAGCAGCTTGGCCCCCGGGACAGGGGGCGTAAAACTGTTTTTT	CASSLAPGTGGVKLFF
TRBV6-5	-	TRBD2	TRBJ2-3	TGTGCCAGCGAACTAGCGGGGGGGCCAGATACGCAGTATTTT	CASELAGGPDTQYF
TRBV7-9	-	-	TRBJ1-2	TGTGCCAGCAGCCTTAGACAGCCGGGCTACACCTTC	CASSLRQPGYTF
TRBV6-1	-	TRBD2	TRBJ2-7	TGTGCCAGCAGTGAACTTCCTCGGGGGGGAGAGCAGTACTTC	CASSELPRGGEQYF
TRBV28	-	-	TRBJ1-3	TGTGCCAGCACTCAAGCCGGGTCTGGAAACACCATATATTTT	CASTQAGSGNTIYF
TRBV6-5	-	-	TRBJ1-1	TGTGCCAGCAGCCGGAGAAACACTGAAGCTTTCTTT	CASSRRNTEAFF
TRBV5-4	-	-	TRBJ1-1	TGTGCCAGCAGCCCACCTCCGGCAGGGCCATACACTGAAGCTTTCTTT	CASSPPPAGPYTEAFF
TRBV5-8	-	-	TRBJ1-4	TGTGCCAGCAGCTTGGGACAGGCCACTAATGAAAAACTGTTTTTT	CASSLGQATNEKLFF
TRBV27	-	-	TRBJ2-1	TGTGCCAGCAGCCCCGGGGGTGAGCAGTTCTTC	CASSPGGEQFF
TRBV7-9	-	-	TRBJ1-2	TGTGCCAGCAGCTTAGAAGTAGACTATGGCTACACCTTC	CASSLEVDYGYTF
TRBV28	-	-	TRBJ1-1	TGTGCCAGCAGTCTTCCAGGGGCCCTAAACACCCCCTTT	CASSLPGALNTPF
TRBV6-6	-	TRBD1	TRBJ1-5	TGTGCCAGCAGTCAAAACTCCCTCACAGGGGGTAATCAGCCCCAGCATTTT	CASSQNSLTGGNQPQHF
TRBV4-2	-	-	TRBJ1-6	TGTGCCAGCGGGCCCCCGGGGGGGAGGTCACCCCTCCACTTT	CASGPPGGRSPLHF
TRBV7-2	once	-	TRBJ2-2	TGTGCCAGCAGCCCAGGGTTGAGGACCGGGGAGCTGTTTTTT	CASSPGLRTGELFF
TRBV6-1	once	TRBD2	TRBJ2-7	TGTGCCAGCAGTGAGGGGGGGGGTCTCACCTACGAGCAGTACTTC	CASSEGGGLTYEQYF
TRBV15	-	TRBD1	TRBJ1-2	TGTGCCACCAGCCAAGAAGGAATGGACCGACAGGGGGCGTGGGGCTACACCTTC	CATSQEGMDRQGAWGYTF
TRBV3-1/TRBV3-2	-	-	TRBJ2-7	TGTGCCAGCGGGGGGGACAGGCGTTCCTACGAGCAGTACTTC	CASGGDRRSYEQYF
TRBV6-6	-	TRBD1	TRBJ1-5	TGTGCCAGCAGTTGGACAGGGGTGGGCCAGCCCCAGCATTTT	CASSWTGVGQPQHF
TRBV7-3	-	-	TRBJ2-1	TGTGCCAGCAGCTTAAGGGCAGCCTCCTACAATGAGCAGTTCTTC	CASSLRAASYNEQFF
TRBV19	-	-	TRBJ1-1	TGTGCCAGTAGTACCTTCAATCGGGCGAAGGGGACTGAAGCTTTCTTT	CASSTFNRAKGTEAFF
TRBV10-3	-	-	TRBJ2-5	TGTGCCATCAGTGACTTTAAACAGGGAGAAGAGACCCAGTACTTC	CAISDFKQGEETQYF
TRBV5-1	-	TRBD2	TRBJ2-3	TGCGCCAGCAGCTTGGGACTAGCGGGGAGCACAGATACGCAGTATTTT	CASSLGLAGSTDTQYF
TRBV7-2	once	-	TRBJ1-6	TGTGCCAGCAGCTTAGTTTGGGGGGGCTCCTATAATTCACCCCTCCACTTT	CASSLVWGGSYNSPLHF
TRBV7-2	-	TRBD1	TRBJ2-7	TGTGCCAGCAGCTTAGGACAGGGGATCGAGCAGTACTTC	CASSLGQGIEQYF
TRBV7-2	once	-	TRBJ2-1	TGTGCCAGCAGCTTAGGGGCATATGAGCAGTTCTTC	CASSLGAYEQFF
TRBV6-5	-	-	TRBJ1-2	TGTGCCAGCAGAGACAGCCTATCTCAGAATGATGGCTACACCTTC	CASRDSLSQNDGYTF
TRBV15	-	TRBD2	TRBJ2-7	TGTGCCACCAGCAGACCTAGCGGGGGACCGAAGGAGCAGTACTTC	CATSRPSGGPKEQYF
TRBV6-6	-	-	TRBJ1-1	TGTGCCAGCAGTTACTCGGCCCTTACTGAAGCTTTCTTT	CASSYSALTEAFF
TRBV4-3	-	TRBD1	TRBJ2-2	TGCGCCAGCCAGGGACAGCGTTACACCGGGGAGCTGTTTTTT	CASQGQRYTGELFF
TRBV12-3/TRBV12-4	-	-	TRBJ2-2	TGTGCCAGCAGTTTCATAATCGGCGGGGAGCTGTTTTTT	CASSFIIGGELFF
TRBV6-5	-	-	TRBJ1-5	TGTGCCAGCAGGAGCAGGGAGGGGGGACAGCCCCAGCATTTT	CASRSREGGQPQHF
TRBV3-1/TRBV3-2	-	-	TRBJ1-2	TGTGCCAGCAGCCGATTGGACTCTCCGGGAGTATCTGGCTACACCTTC	CASSRLDSPGVSGYTF
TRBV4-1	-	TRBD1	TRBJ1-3	TGCGCCAGCAGCCTGGGACAGGGGGTCTCTGGAAACACCATATATTTT	CASSLGQGVSGNTIYF
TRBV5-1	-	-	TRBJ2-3	TGCGCCAGCAGCACGACAGCAGGGGTTCGCACAGATACGCAGTATTTT	CASSTTAGVRTDTQYF
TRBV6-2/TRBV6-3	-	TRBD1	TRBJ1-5	TGTGCCAGCAGCCTCGGGACAGGCCTTCAGCCCCAGCATTTT	CASSLGTGLQPQHF
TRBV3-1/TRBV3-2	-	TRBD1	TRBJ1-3	TGTGCCAGCAGCCTCCGGGACAGGGCTGGAAACACCATATATTTT	CASSLRDRAGNTIYF
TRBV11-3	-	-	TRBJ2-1	TGTGCCAGCAGCTTAGTTGCTAGCCCCTTAACCAATGAGCAGTTCTTC	CASSLVASPLTNEQFF